The 3 T cell receptor beta chains presented below share a single source sample, sequenced in a study of OX40 agonist ivuxolimab in advanced cancers. Assay: immunoSEQ multiplex PCR; the TCRdb copy retains only in-frame clones and omits some. Of roughly 50,000 clones detected, approximately 83% appear once; the ten largest clones hold around 12%. This specimen consisted of CD4+ or CD8+ T cells sorted from blood, obtained in a trial of the OX40 agonist ivuxolimab. The receptors come from an adult with an advanced solid tumor such as melanoma, head and neck, liver or kidney cancer.

This sequence joins TRBV10-3 and TRBJ2-2, with 8 nucleotides matching TRBD2. This CDR3 comprises 17 residues. Germline loops: CDR1 ENHRY, CDR2 SYGVKD. J gave up 5 bases and V 6 bases, and 14 bases lay outside the gene matches. The CDR3 reads CAISYTAGETETGELFF. Written as DNA, the CDR3 is TGTGCCATCAGCTACACAGCGGGAGAGACGGAGACCGGGGAGCTGTTTTTT.

The CDR3 DNA reads as TGCGCCAGCAGCCCAGGGATTCGCGAGCAGTACTTC. Translated: CASSPGIREQYF. The chain couples TRBV5-1 to TRBJ2-7, with D perhaps matching TRBD1 (5 bases). Per germline, CDR1 SGHRS and CDR2 YFSETQ. V was cut by 4 bases and J by 6 bases, with 11 bases left in between. The CDR3 is made up of 12 amino acids.

The V call is TRBV10-1, the J call TRBJ2-3; D might be TRBD2 (5 bases). V shed 4 bases and J shed 4 bases, with 6 bases lying between them. Looked up from germline, CDR1 is WNHNN and CDR2 is SYGVQD (reference sequence). This CDR3 spans 12 amino acids. The CDR3 is CASSGSADTQYF. As DNA, the CDR3 is TGCGCCAGCAGTGGTAGCGCAGATACGCAGTATTTT.